The entry below gives a single T cell receptor beta chain sequence along with its context. Its antigen is still unknown. CDR3 length: 15 residues. Germline V gene data show CDR1 as SEHNR and CDR2 as FQNEAQ (reference sequence). V lost 3 bases and J lost 6, with 12 bases in between. These data originate in a study of cytomegalovirus exposure and HLA in healthy donors. In the PCR, 60 Vbeta and 13 Jbeta primers were used. Libraries were prepared by immunoSEQ multiplex PCR; TCRdb keeps only in-frame clonotypes and omits some of them. The sample data list under 150,000 clones. Whole-study results and caveats: With further analysis later on, most CMV-associated TCR beta chains appeared HLA-restricted.

The specimen sequenced was PBMCs. The genes are TRBV7-9 and TRBJ1-6, with D tentatively TRBD1 (5 bases). This receptor was obtained from a middle-aged woman in good health and CMV-seronegative. The CDR3, as DNA: TGTGCCAGCAGCTTCGGACAAGGGCTTAATTCACCCCTCCACTTT. This gives the protein CASSFGQGLNSPLHF.